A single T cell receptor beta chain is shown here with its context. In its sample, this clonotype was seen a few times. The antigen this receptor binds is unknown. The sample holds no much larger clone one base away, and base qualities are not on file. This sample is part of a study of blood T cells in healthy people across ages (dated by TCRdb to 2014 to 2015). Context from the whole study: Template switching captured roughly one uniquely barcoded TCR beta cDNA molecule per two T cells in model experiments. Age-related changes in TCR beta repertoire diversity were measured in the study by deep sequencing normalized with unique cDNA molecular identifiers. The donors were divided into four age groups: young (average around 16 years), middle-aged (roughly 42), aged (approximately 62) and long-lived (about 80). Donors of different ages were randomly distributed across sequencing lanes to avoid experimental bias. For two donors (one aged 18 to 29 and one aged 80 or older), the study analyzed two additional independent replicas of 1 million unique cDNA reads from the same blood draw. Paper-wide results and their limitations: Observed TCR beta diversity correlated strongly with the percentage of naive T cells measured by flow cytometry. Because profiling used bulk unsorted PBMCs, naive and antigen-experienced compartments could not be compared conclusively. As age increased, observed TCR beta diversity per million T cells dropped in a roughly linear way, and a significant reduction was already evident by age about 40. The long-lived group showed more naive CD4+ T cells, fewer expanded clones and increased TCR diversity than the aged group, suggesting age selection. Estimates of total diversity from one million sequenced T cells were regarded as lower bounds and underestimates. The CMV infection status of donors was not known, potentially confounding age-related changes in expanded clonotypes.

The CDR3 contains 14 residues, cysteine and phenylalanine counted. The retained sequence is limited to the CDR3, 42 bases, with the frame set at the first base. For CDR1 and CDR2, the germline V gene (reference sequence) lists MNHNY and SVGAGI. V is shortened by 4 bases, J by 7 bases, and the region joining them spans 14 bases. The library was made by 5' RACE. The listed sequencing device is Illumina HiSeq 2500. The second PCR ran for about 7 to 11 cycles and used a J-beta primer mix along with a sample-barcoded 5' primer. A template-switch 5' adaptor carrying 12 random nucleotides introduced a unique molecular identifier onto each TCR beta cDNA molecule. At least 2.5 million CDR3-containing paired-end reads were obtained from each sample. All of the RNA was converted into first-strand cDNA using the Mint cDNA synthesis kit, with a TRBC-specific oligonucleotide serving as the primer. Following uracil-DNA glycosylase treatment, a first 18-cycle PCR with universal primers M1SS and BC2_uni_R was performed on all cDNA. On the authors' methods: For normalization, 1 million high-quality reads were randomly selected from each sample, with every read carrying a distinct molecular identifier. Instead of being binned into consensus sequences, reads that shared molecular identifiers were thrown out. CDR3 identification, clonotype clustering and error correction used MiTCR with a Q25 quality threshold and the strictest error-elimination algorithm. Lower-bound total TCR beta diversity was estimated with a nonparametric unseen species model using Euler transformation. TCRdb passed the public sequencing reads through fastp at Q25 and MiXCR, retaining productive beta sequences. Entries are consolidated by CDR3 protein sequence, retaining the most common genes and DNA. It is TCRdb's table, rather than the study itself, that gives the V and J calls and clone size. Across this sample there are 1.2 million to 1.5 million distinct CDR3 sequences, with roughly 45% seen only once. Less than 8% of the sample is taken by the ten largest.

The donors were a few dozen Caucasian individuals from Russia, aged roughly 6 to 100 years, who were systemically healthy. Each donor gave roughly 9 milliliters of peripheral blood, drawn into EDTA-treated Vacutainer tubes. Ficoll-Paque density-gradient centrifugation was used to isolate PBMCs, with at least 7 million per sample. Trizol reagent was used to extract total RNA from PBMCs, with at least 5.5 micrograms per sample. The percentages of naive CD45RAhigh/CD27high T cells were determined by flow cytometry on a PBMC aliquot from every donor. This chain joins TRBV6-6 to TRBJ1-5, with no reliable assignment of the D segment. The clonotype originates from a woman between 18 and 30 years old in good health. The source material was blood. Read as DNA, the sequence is TGTGCCAGCAGTTCGGATTGGAGGGAACAGCCCCAGCATTTT. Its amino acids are CASSSDWREQPQHF.